Each of the 21 T cell receptor beta chains below was sequenced from the same sample in a study of CD8+ T cells in alopecia areata. Extracted from the samples, RNA was reverse transcribed into cDNA to serve as the sequencing template. Only in-frame clones appear in the TCRdb table, and some are missing; sequencing was by immunoSEQ multiplex PCR. Counted here are 80,000 to 100,000 clones, more than 35% occurring once; the ten biggest clones make up 1.3%. Material: CD4+ T cells sorted from blood. The receptors derive from a human donor with alopecia areata.

CDR3 protein: CASSRQDHYGYTF. For the CDR3, the DNA is TGTGCCAGCAGCCGACAGGATCACTATGGCTACACCTTC. The J gene is TRBJ1-2, the V gene TRBV27; tentative D call: TRBD1 (6 bases). Trimming removed 6 bases at V and 3 bases at J, with 11 bases between. CDR1 MNHEY and CDR2 SMNVEV come from the germline V gene (reference sequence). This CDR3 comprises 13 residues.

In this sample, this clone turned up a few times. This chain uses TRBV19 with TRBJ1-2; TRBD1 agrees at 9 bases. CDR1 is LNHDA and CDR2 is SQIVND in the germline V gene (reference sequence). With V trimmed by 9 bases and J by 5 bases, 4 bases remained unmatched. The CDR3 extends over 12 amino acids. The CDR3 coding sequence is TGTGCCAGCCGGGACAGGGAGTATGGCTACACCTTC. Encoded protein: CASRDREYGYTF.

The rearrangement uses TRBV27 and TRBJ2-1; D gene unclear. The V end lost 3 bases, the J end lost 8 bases, and 5 bases lay between the germline ends. CDR1 MNHEY and CDR2 SMNVEV come from the germline V gene (reference sequence). The CDR3 is 11 amino acids. CDR3 nucleotide sequence: TGTGCCAGCAGTTTCATGTATGAGCAGTTCTTC. Its protein is CASSFMYEQFF.

J is TRBJ1-2 and V is TRBV4-2; 7 bases are a match to TRBD1. V trimming: 0 bases; J trimming: 4 bases; junction bases outside the gene matches: 14. The CDR3 sequence is 18 residues long. CDR1 and CDR2 (germline): LGHNA, YNFKEQ. Here the CDR3 reads CASSQDLFGTVRSYGYTF. CDR3 DNA: TGTGCCAGCAGCCAAGATCTCTTTGGGACAGTCCGTTCCTATGGCTACACCTTC.

V and J are TRBV6-6 and TRBJ2-3; a possible D gene is TRBD2 (5 bases). V was pared by 4 bases and J by 8 bases, with 7 bases between. This CDR3 has 11 residues. CDR1 is MNHNY and CDR2 is SVGAGI in the germline V gene (reference sequence). The CDR3 region has the DNA TGTGCCAGCAGTTCAGAGGGTACGCAGTATTTT. Protein product: CASSSEGTQYF.

The genes are TRBV25-1 and TRBJ2-7; 7 bases match TRBD1. With 4 bases clipped from V and 3 bases from J, the junction kept 3 bases outside the gene matches. CDR3 length: 13 residues. Germline V gene lookup returns CDR1 MGHDK and CDR2 SYGVNS. CDR3 residues: CASSVGTDYEQYF. DNA for the CDR3: TGTGCCAGCAGTGTCGGGACAGACTACGAGCAGTACTTC.

This clone was detected a few times. The chain carries TRBV29-1 and TRBJ2-2; 10 nucleotides match TRBD2. Germline V gene sequence: CDR1 SQVTM, CDR2 ANQGSEA. There are 17 residues in the CDR3. V gave up 6 bases and J gave up 0 bases; unmatched junction bases: 10. The CDR3 bases are TGCAGCGTAGCTGTAACTAGCGGGGTCGCGAACACCGGGGAGCTGTTTTTT. This translates into CSVAVTSGVANTGELFF.

The chain links TRBV5-6 to TRBJ2-3; a weak D match, TRBD2 (5 bases). Germline assignment: CDR1 SGHDT and CDR2 YYEEEE. V lost 3 bases, J lost 3 bases, and 14 bases lay in between. CDR3 length equals 15 residues. The CDR3 protein is CASSWRPQTTDTQYF. The DNA of the CDR3 is TGTGCCAGCAGCTGGAGGCCCCAGACGACAGATACGCAGTATTTT.

The V gene is TRBV9, the J gene TRBJ1-4; D might be TRBD1 (5 bases). The germline V gene has CDR1 SGDLS and CDR2 YYNGEE. V was pared by 4 bases and J by 4 bases, with 26 bases between. The CDR3 is 19 residues long. In nucleotides, the CDR3 is TGTGCCAGCAGCTTCCGCCGCCCCAGGGCTAAGGGAGTTAATGAAAAACTGTTTTTT. It yields the protein CASSFRRPRAKGVNEKLFF.

This clone was observed a few times. The chain uses TRBV7-9 and TRBJ2-7; D might be TRBD1 (7 bases). This CDR3 spans 15 amino acids. In germline, CDR1 is SEHNR, CDR2 FQNEAQ (reference sequence). Trimming took 3 bases from V and 2 from J, leaving 14 bases between them. Here the CDR3 reads CASSFGQAGTYEQYF. The CDR3 DNA reads as TGTGCCAGCAGCTTCGGACAGGCGGGGACCTACGAGCAGTACTTC.

The chain combines TRBV5-1 with TRBJ1-3; 9 bases match TRBD1. The CDR3 spans 15 residues. Per the germline V gene, CDR1 is SGHRS and CDR2 is YFSETQ. V dropped 2 bases and J dropped 0; count of bases not matched to a gene: 0. Written as DNA, the CDR3 is TGCGCCAGCAGCTTACAGGGGGCCTCTGGAAACACCATATATTTT. This encodes CASSLQGASGNTIYF.

This chain uses TRBV29-1 with TRBJ2-3, with TRBD1 matching over 10 bases. Germline trimming cut 1 base from V and 4 bases from J; bases unmatched to any gene: 5. Per germline, CDR1 SQVTM and CDR2 ANQGSEA. The CDR3 is 15 residues long. CDR3 protein: CSVEAGTGVADTQYF. CDR3 coding DNA: TGCAGCGTTGAAGCAGGGACAGGGGTTGCAGATACGCAGTATTTT.

This clone was recorded many times. The V call is TRBV7-9, the J call TRBJ2-1; 9 bases line up with TRBD2. J lost 5 bases, V lost 4 bases, and 15 bases had no gene match. CDR1 and CDR2 from the germline V gene are SEHNR and FQNEAQ (reference sequence). This CDR3 has 18 residues. The CDR3 loop is CASSYVLSGRPLHNEQFF. The DNA of the CDR3 is TGTGCCAGCAGCTATGTATTAAGCGGGAGGCCCCTTCACAATGAGCAGTTCTTC.

This sequence joins TRBV29-1 and TRBJ2-5, with D possibly being TRBD2 (6 bases). V gave up 8 bases and J gave up 0 bases, with 16 bases separating them. Germline lookup yields CDR1 SQVTM and CDR2 ANQGSEA. This CDR3 comprises 14 residues. The CDR3 DNA is TGCAGCTGGTCCGGGGGAGTGTACCAAGAGACCCAGTACTTC. Amino acids: CSWSGGVYQETQYF. Looking up the rest from reference TRBV29-1 and TRBJ2-5 gives the full variable domain: SAVISQKPSRDICQRGTSLTIQCQVDSQVTMMFWYRQQPGQSLTLIATANQGSEATYESGFVIDKFPISRPNLTFSTLTVSNMSPEDSSIYLCSWSGGVYQETQYFGPGTRLLVL.

This clone was detected a few times. V and J are TRBV4-2 and TRBJ2-7; D not resolved. The length of the CDR3 is 14 residues. The germline V gene encodes CDR1 LGHNA and CDR2 YNFKEQ. With 2 bases removed from V and 6 bases from J, the gap between germline ends came to 14 bases. CDR3 sequence: CASSQPPPSREQYF. Here the CDR3 DNA reads TGTGCCAGCAGCCAACCGCCCCCAAGTCGCGAGCAGTACTTC.

V and J are TRBV5-1 and TRBJ2-3, with TRBD2 matching over 8 bases. Per germline, CDR1 SGHRS and CDR2 YFSETQ. The CDR3 has 14 residues. V dropped 7 bases and J dropped 2; count of bases not matched to a gene: 6. The CDR3 spells CASHPGGTTDTQYF. DNA for the CDR3: TGCGCCAGCCACCCGGGAGGGACCACAGATACGCAGTATTTT.

This clone was detected only a few times. This chain joins TRBV27 and TRBJ2-1; the D gene is possibly TRBD1 (6 bases). Germline CDR1 is MNHEY and CDR2 is SMNVEV (reference sequence). Between the trimmed V and J ends, which lost 2 bases and 4 bases, there was a span of 12 bases. The CDR3 sequence is 15 residues long. The CDR3 bases are TGTGCCAGCAGTTTAGACAGGCTTCGTTACAATGAGCAGTTCTTC. This sequence encodes CASSLDRLRYNEQFF.

V is TRBV5-4 and J is TRBJ2-3; 7 bases are a match to TRBD1. CDR1 is SGHNT, CDR2 YYREEE, per germline (reference sequence). The CDR3 is 16 amino acids. J lost 2 bases, V lost 3 bases, and 9 bases had no gene match. The CDR3 protein is CASSSARTGLTDTQYF. For the CDR3, the DNA is TGTGCCAGCAGCTCGGCCAGGACAGGACTCACAGATACGCAGTATTTT.

The V gene is TRBV19, the J gene TRBJ1-1; D is possibly TRBD1 (5 bases). The CDR3 has 11 residues. V lost 8 bases to trimming and J lost 7 bases, with 11 bases between them. Per the germline V gene, CDR1 is LNHDA and CDR2 is SQIVND (reference sequence). The CDR3 coding sequence is TGTGCCAGTTCTAGGGGCAGTGAAGCTTTCTTT. This translates into CASSRGSEAFF.

This clone was picked up a small number of times. The gene calls are TRBV25-1 and TRBJ2-5; D not certain. This CDR3 spans 14 amino acids. Germline values: CDR1 MGHDK, CDR2 SYGVNS. V lost 1 base and J 5 bases, leaving 11 bases between the germline ends. The CDR3 region is CASSESGPSETQYF. The CDR3 DNA reads TGTGCCAGCAGTGAATCAGGCCCCTCGGAGACCCAGTACTTC.

This rearrangement joins TRBV2 to TRBJ2-7; 12 bases map to TRBD1. J lost 5 bases, V lost 6 bases, and 8 bases had no gene match. The CDR3 sequence is 15 residues long. CDR1 and CDR2 (germline): SNHLY, FYNNEI. The CDR3 nucleotides are TGTGCCAGCAGCCCGTCCGGGACAGGGGGCAACGAGCAGTACTTC. As protein: CASSPSGTGGNEQYF. Full variable domain (missing parts from reference TRBV2 and TRBJ2-7): EPEVTQTPSHQVTQMGQEVILRCVPISNHLYFYWYRQILGQKVEFLVSFYNNEISEKSEIFDDQFSVERPDGSNFTLKIRSTKLEDSAMYFCASSPSGTGGNEQYFGPGTRLTVT.